The 21 T cell receptor beta chains in this list originate from one sample, sequenced in a study of early T cells in non-severe SARS-CoV-2 infection. TCRdb reprocessed the 5' RACE reads via MiXCR and lists one record per CDR3 protein. The repertoire holds some 36,000 distinct CDR3 sequences, about 6% seen once, with roughly 4.5% in the top ten. The sample was whole blood. These receptor sequences come from an adult who was a healthcare worker with PCR-confirmed SARS-CoV-2 infection or an uninfected control (not recorded which).

This clonotype was counted ten times or more. The chain uses TRBV30 and TRBJ2-7; TRBD1 might be the D (5 bases). Germline-derived CDR1 and CDR2 are GTSNPN and SVGIG (reference sequence). This CDR3 region has 13 residues. V was cut by 0 bases and J by 5 bases, with 11 bases left in between. The CDR3 region is CAWSVSRAHEQYF. CDR3 nucleotides: TGTGCCTGGAGTGTATCCAGGGCCCACGAGCAGTACTTC.

This clonotype was seen many times. This chain joins TRBV14 and TRBJ2-7; D is unresolved. The V gene lost 1 base and the J gene lost 4 bases, with 5 bases spanning the gap. The CDR3 loop spans 12 amino acids. Germline-derived CDR1 and CDR2 are SGHDN and FVKESK. CDR3 DNA sequence: TGTGCCAGCAGCCAAGCGTTTTACGAGCAGTACTTC. Translating gives CASSQAFYEQYF.

This clonotype has a handful of counts. V is TRBV20-1 and J is TRBJ1-1; D unclear. V lost 5 bases and J 0 bases, leaving 4 bases between the germline ends. The germline V gene encodes CDR1 DFQATT and CDR2 SNEGSKA (reference sequence). This CDR3 has 11 residues. CDR3 nucleotides: TGCAGTGCTCGTCTGAACACTGAAGCTTTCTTT. Amino acid sequence: CSARLNTEAFF.

This clonotype was counted a few times. The chain couples TRBV4-2 to TRBJ2-5, with unresolved D. The V end was cut by 0 bases, the J end by 3 bases, with 14 bases between. Germline loops: CDR1 LGHNA, CDR2 YNFKEQ. This CDR3 is built from 16 residues. The CDR3 is CASSQELVGLKETQYF. In DNA form, the CDR3 reads TGTGCCAGCAGCCAAGAATTAGTCGGATTGAAAGAGACCCAGTACTTC.

The table lists this clonotype with a few counts. V is TRBV11-2 and J is TRBJ2-1; D remains unclear. CDR3 length: 12 residues. Germline V gene data show CDR1 as SGHAT and CDR2 as FQNNGV. Trimming cost V 0 bases and J 9 bases, with 6 bases left between them. The CDR3 DNA follows: TGTGCCAGCAGCTTAGACGTGGGTGAGCAGTTCTTC. It specifies CASSLDVGEQFF. Full variable domain (missing parts from reference TRBV11-2 and TRBJ2-1): EAGVAQSPRYKIIEKRQSVAFWCNPISGHATLYWYQQILGQGPKLLIQFQNNGVVDDSQLPKDRFSAERLKGVDSTLKIQPAKLEDSAVYLCASSLDVGEQFFGPGTRLTVL.

This clonotype has at least ten counts. V is TRBV3-1 and J is TRBJ2-5; 10 bases are a match to TRBD1. From germline, CDR1 is LGHDT and CDR2 YNNKEL (reference sequence). V gave up 3 bases and J gave up 2 bases; unmatched junction bases: 6. This CDR3 is built from 16 residues. CDR3: CASSHRTGGVQETQYF. CDR3 DNA sequence: TGTGCCAGCAGCCACCGGACAGGGGGAGTACAAGAGACCCAGTACTTC.

The V gene is TRBV18, the J gene TRBJ1-1; 9 positions match TRBD1. CDR1 and CDR2 (germline): KGHSH, LQKENI. The CDR3 spans 14 residues. The trim removed 3 bases at V and 5 bases at J, leaving 4 bases unmatched. The CDR3 nucleotides read TGTGCCAGCTCACCCCGGACAGGGGCTACTGAAGCTTTCTTT. Translating gives CASSPRTGATEAFF. The variable domain in full, completed from reference TRBV18 and TRBJ1-1, reads NAGVMQNPRHLVRRRGQEARLRCSPMKGHSHVYWYRQLPEEGLKFMVYLQKENIIDESGMPKERFSAEFPKEGPSILRIQQVVRGDSAAYFCASSPRTGATEAFFGQGTRLTVV.

About this clonotype itself: One junction end disagrees with the germline gene, perhaps due to a read error. The chain links TRBV7-9 to TRBJ1-2, with D uncertain. There are 12 residues in the CDR3. Per germline, CDR1 SEHNR and CDR2 FQNEAQ (reference sequence). Written as DNA, the CDR3 is TGTGCCATCAGCTTTCAAATGAATGGCTACACCTTC. Protein: CAISFQMNGYTF.

This chain links TRBV15 with TRBJ2-1; 8 positions agree with TRBD2. V lost 0 bases and J lost 8; bases outside the gene matches: 9. Germline V gene lookup returns CDR1 LNHNV and CDR2 YYDKDF (reference sequence). CDR3 size: 16 residues. The CDR3 DNA reads as TGTGCCACCAGCAGAGATCCCCAAGCGGGAGAATATGAGCAGTTCTTC. This sequence encodes CATSRDPQAGEYEQFF.

There are many counts of this clonotype. This chain links TRBV6-5 with TRBJ2-2; 10 bases line up with TRBD1. Germline CDR1 reads MNHEY; CDR2 reads SVGAGI. V lost 6 bases and J lost 6; bases outside the gene matches: 4. This CDR3 is 14 amino acids long. The CDR3 nucleotides read TGTGCCAGCAGATGGACAGGGGGGTCCGGGGAGCTGTTTTTT. Translated: CASRWTGGSGELFF.

This clonotype occurred many times. This chain links TRBV7-2 with TRBJ2-1; D is perhaps TRBD2 (5 bases). V lost 4 bases and J lost 10, with 14 bases in between. CDR1 is SGHTA, CDR2 FQGNSA, per germline. The CDR3 totals 13 residues. CDR3 residues: CASSSQVEREQFF. The CDR3 DNA is TGTGCCAGCAGCTCCCAGGTGGAGCGGGAGCAGTTCTTC.

As concerns this clonotype: A much larger clone is a single base away; this may be a read error. V usage is TRBV7-9 and J usage is TRBJ2-5; D perhaps matches TRBD1 (6 bases). The CDR3 is 13 amino acids. CDR1 and CDR2 from the germline V gene are SEHNR and FQNEAQ (reference sequence). The ends were cut back, 7 bases at V and 2 bases at J, with 11 bases in the middle. CDR3: CASTRGPQETQYF. For the CDR3, the DNA is TGTGCCAGCACCAGGGGACCGCAAGAGACCCAGTACTTC.

Details on this clonotype: A much larger clone differs from this one at a single base, so this may be a read error. The V gene is TRBV7-8, the J gene TRBJ1-1; D perhaps matches TRBD1 (5 bases). The CDR3 contains 13 residues. Germline-derived CDR1 and CDR2 are SGHVS and FQNEAQ. In DNA, the CDR3 is TGTACCAGCAGCGAGACAGTGAACACTGAAGCTTTCTTT. It is translated as CTSSETVNTEAFF. The full variable domain, rest sourced from reference TRBV7-8 and TRBJ1-1, is GAGVSQSPRYKVAKRGQDVALRCDPISGHVSLFWYQQALGQGPEFLTYFQNEAQLDKSGLPSDRFFAERPEGSVSTLKIQRTQQEDSAVYLCTSSETVNTEAFFGQGTRLTVV.

Ten or more counts support this clonotype. This sequence joins TRBV10-2 and TRBJ1-1; D is uncertain. Per the germline V gene, CDR1 is WSHSY and CDR2 is SAAADI. The CDR3 contains 13 residues. Deletions cut 3 bases from V and 2 bases from J, with 7 bases between. The CDR3 protein is CASSDWVNTEAFF. The CDR3, as DNA: TGCGCCAGCAGTGATTGGGTTAACACTGAAGCTTTCTTT.

This clonotype was recorded a few times. CDR3 amino acids: CASSVQGDEQFF. The CDR3 coding sequence is TGTGCCAGCAGTGTGCAGGGGGATGAGCAGTTCTTC. V is TRBV25-1 and J is TRBJ2-1; 7 nucleotides line up with TRBD1. The CDR3 contains 12 residues. V lost 4 bases to trimming and J lost 8 bases; unmatched junction nucleotides: 2. Germline values: CDR1 MGHDK, CDR2 SYGVNS.

This clonotype was observed at least ten times. The V call is TRBV15, the J call TRBJ2-1; D might be TRBD1 (5 bases). This CDR3 region has 14 residues. Between the trimmed V and J ends, which lost 11 bases and 0 bases, there was a span of 14 bases. Germline V CDR1 and CDR2: LNHNV, YYDKDF (reference sequence). The CDR3 loop reads CAVGLGASYNEQFF. The CDR3 DNA reads TGTGCCGTCGGGTTAGGGGCCTCCTACAATGAGCAGTTCTTC.

By proportion, this clonotype is medium-sized (0.01 to 0.1%). This rearrangement joins TRBV7-3 to TRBJ2-3; D gene uncertain. The V gene's germline CDR1 is SGHTA and CDR2 FQGTGA. The CDR3 consists of 15 residues. Trimming took off 1 base at V and 2 bases at J, with 10 bases between the two ends. The CDR3 coding sequence is TGTGCCAGCAGCTTAAGCCCCCTTTCCACAGATACGCAGTATTTT. Its translation: CASSLSPLSTDTQYF.

Many counts were recorded for this clonotype. This chain connects TRBV3-1 to TRBJ2-1; D possibly uses TRBD1 or TRBD2 (7 bases each). The CDR3 is 16 amino acids. The V end lost 4 bases, the J end lost 4 bases, and 17 bases lay between the germline ends. CDR1 is LGHDT, CDR2 YNNKEL, per germline (reference sequence). The chain's CDR3 is CASSPTGEGGYNEQFF. CDR3 nucleotides: TGTGCCAGCAGCCCAACAGGGGAGGGGGGTTACAATGAGCAGTTCTTC.

This clonotype was seen repeatedly, ten times or more. This chain joins TRBV14 and TRBJ2-6, with D perhaps TRBD2 (6 bases). The CDR3 contains 18 residues. V lost 3 bases to trimming and J lost 5 bases, with 20 bases between them. The germline V gene encodes CDR1 SGHDN and CDR2 FVKESK. The CDR3 loop reads CASSHFSGSSSRANVLTF. DNA of the CDR3: TGTGCCAGCAGCCATTTTAGCGGCAGTTCCTCGAGGGCCAACGTCCTGACTTTC.

There are many counts of this clonotype. The chain has TRBV27 and TRBJ2-3; TRBD2 is a possible D gene (5 bases). CDR1 MNHEY and CDR2 SMNVEV come from the germline V gene (reference sequence). Deletions cut 8 bases from V and 6 bases from J, with 18 bases between. The CDR3 length is 14 residues. CDR3 nucleotides: TGTGCCAGCTCTTCCCGGAGGCCCTCGGATACGCAGTATTTT. It codes for CASSSRRPSDTQYF.

In its sample, this clonotype was seen a few times. The chain recombines TRBV29-1 with TRBJ2-7; tentatively, D is TRBD1 (6 bases). Germline CDR1 and CDR2: SQVTM and ANQGSEA. The length of the CDR3 is 13 residues. Written as DNA, the CDR3 is TGCAGTTGCAGCACAGGGAAAGGCTACGAGCAGTACTTC. Amino acids: CSCSTGKGYEQYF.